This T cell receptor beta chain is drawn from a study of blood T cells in healthy people across ages. This clonotype has just a few counts. The antigen is not known. V was shortened by 2 bases and J by 0 bases, with 14 bases between the two germline ends. The CDR3 consists of 16 residues. CDR1 and CDR2 from the germline V gene are MNHEY and SMNVEV (reference sequence). General study results and limits: Versus aged donors, long-lived donors had higher diversity and more naive CD4+ cells.

A J-beta primer mix and a sample-barcoded 5' primer were used in a second PCR of roughly 7 to 12 cycles. Each TCR beta cDNA got a 12-nucleotide random molecular identifier. Every sample returned 3 million or more CDR3-containing paired-end reads. From the 5' RACE reads, TCRdb called clonotypes with MiXCR, one entry per CDR3 protein. The sample yields around 1.7 million distinct CDR3 sequences, roughly 30% seen once. The chain couples TRBV27 to TRBJ2-7; TRBD1 or TRBD2 may be the D gene (5 bases each). This receptor was taken from a woman aged 30 to 39 in good health. The specimen was blood. CDR3 DNA: TGTGCCAGCAGTTTACTGGCCGGGGCGAGCTCCTACGAGCAGTACTTC. Amino acids: CASSLLAGASSYEQYF.